Shown below are 28 T cell receptor beta chains from a single sample sequenced in a study of T-cell memory formation after mild COVID-19. Using its own MiXCR run on the 5' RACE reads, TCRdb lists one record per CDR3 protein. This sample has some 250,000 distinct CDR3 sequences, with approximately 9% found just once. Source material: PBMCs or a T cell subset sorted from them (not recorded which). The origin of the receptors is a man aged 18 to 29 who had mild COVID-19 (a few samples of this study predate the infection). Cell type and time point are not known.

This clonotype was detected a few times. The chain couples TRBV10-3 to TRBJ1-4; TRBD1 matches 7 bases. Germline V lookup: CDR1 ENHRY, CDR2 SYGVKD. The CDR3 contains 16 residues. V lost 6 bases and J lost 8; bases outside the gene matches: 15. In nucleotides, the CDR3 is TGTGCCATCAGGGAGGGGACGACAGGGCCGGGGGAAAAACTGTTTTTT. Translating gives CAIREGTTGPGEKLFF.

This clonotype has only a few counts. The chain employs TRBV7-2 and TRBJ1-1, with 7 bases aligning to TRBD1. Germline V lookup: CDR1 SGHTA, CDR2 FQGNSA. The junction had 6 bases not matched to a gene; V was cut back by 5 bases and J by 3 bases. CDR3 length: 14 residues. CDR3: CASSVPGQYTEAFF. CDR3 bases: TGTGCCAGCAGCGTACCGGGACAGTACACTGAAGCTTTCTTT.

This clonotype was counted a few times. V gene TRBV7-2 combines with J gene TRBJ2-7, with TRBD2 matching over 15 bases. Trimming removed 5 bases from V and 8 bases from J; junction bases left unmatched: 7. CDR3 length equals 15 residues. Germline lookup yields CDR1 SGHTA and CDR2 FQGNSA. This CDR3 reads CASSTRTSGGAKQYF. The CDR3 DNA sequence: TGTGCCAGCAGCACCCGGACTAGCGGGGGGGCCAAGCAGTACTTC.

For this clonotype: Germline and junction disagree at one end, which may indicate a read error. The chain links TRBV7-6 to TRBJ2-1; D is possibly TRBD1 (6 bases). CDR1 is SGHVS, CDR2 FNYEAQ, per germline. This CDR3 has 19 residues. In DNA, the CDR3 is TGTGCCAGCACCTTAGAGGCGAGGTACAGGGCCAGCTCCTACAATGAGCAGTTCTTC. Translation gives CASTLEARYRASSYNEQFF.

A few counts support this clonotype. The chain employs TRBV27 and TRBJ2-5; tentative D call: TRBD1 (6 bases). CDR1 is MNHEY, CDR2 SMNVEV, per germline (reference sequence). Trimming took off 5 bases at V and 5 bases at J, with 15 bases between the two ends. The CDR3 is made up of 14 amino acids. DNA for the CDR3: TGTGCCAGCAGTGTCTACACTAGGGGGGAGACCCAGTACTTC. It codes for CASSVYTRGETQYF.

This rearrangement joins TRBV9 to TRBJ1-5; the D is unclear. The CDR3 covers 15 residues. Germline loops: CDR1 SGDLS, CDR2 YYNGEE. V was cut by 2 bases and J by 3 bases, with 12 bases left in between. The CDR3 spells CASSVTGSLNQPQHF. The CDR3 region has the DNA TGTGCCAGCAGCGTCACGGGGAGCCTCAATCAGCCCCAGCATTTT. Complete variable domain (other parts from reference TRBV9 and TRBJ1-5): DSGVTQTPKHLITATGQRVTLRCSPRSGDLSVYWYQQSLDQGLQFLIQYYNGEERAKGNILERFSAQQFPDLHSELNLSSLELGDSALYFCASSVTGSLNQPQHFGDGTRLSIL.

This clonotype has just one count. V gene TRBV7-2 combines with J gene TRBJ1-1; D not resolved. V shed 1 base and J shed 7 bases, with 13 bases lying between them. Germline CDR1 reads SGHTA; CDR2 reads FQGNSA. This CDR3 has 14 residues. CDR3 residues: CASSLGPADREAFF. The CDR3 DNA reads TGTGCCAGCAGCTTAGGACCGGCAGATCGTGAAGCTTTCTTT.

V is TRBV7-2 and J is TRBJ2-1; 8 bases map to TRBD2. Germline V lookup: CDR1 SGHTA, CDR2 FQGNSA. V lost 1 base to trimming and J lost 9 bases; unmatched junction nucleotides: 11. This CDR3 has 16 amino acids. CDR3 loop: CASSLGFAGGKGEQFF. Written as DNA, the CDR3 is TGTGCCAGCAGCTTAGGGTTCGCGGGGGGTAAGGGTGAGCAGTTCTTC.

In its sample, this clonotype was seen many times. The chain links TRBV6-4 to TRBJ2-7, with unresolved D. V lost 6 bases, J lost 6 bases, and 0 bases lay in between. This CDR3 is built from 8 residues. Per germline, CDR1 MRHNA and CDR2 SNTAGT. Written as DNA, the CDR3 is TGTGCCAGCAGCGAGCAGTACGTC. Translated: CASSEQYV.

This clonotype was detected many times. This rearrangement joins TRBV5-4 to TRBJ2-3; 8 nucleotides match TRBD1. The V and J ends lost 4 bases and 4 bases, in that order; junction bases with no gene match: 5. The CDR3 loop spans 14 amino acids. From germline, CDR1 is SGHNT and CDR2 YYREEE (reference sequence). DNA of the CDR3: TGTGCCAGCAGCCCAGGACAGGGCTCAGATACGCAGTATTTT. It codes for CASSPGQGSDTQYF. Variable domain in full (rest from reference TRBV5-4 and TRBJ2-3): ETGVTQSPTHLIKTRGQQVTLRCSSQSGHNTVSWYQQALGQGPQFIFQYYREEENGRGNFPPRFSGLQFPNYSSELNVNALELDDSALYLCASSPGQGSDTQYFGPGTRLTVL.

This clonotype was observed a few times. The chain joins TRBV15 to TRBJ2-7, with D possibly matching TRBD1 (6 bases). V was cut by 1 base and J by 2 bases, with 12 bases left in between. This CDR3 is 15 amino acids long. Germline lookup yields CDR1 LNHNV and CDR2 YYDKDF (reference sequence). The DNA of the CDR3 is TGTGCCACCAGCAGAGGGGACGCAGGGGCCTACGAGCAGTACTTC. Protein sequence: CATSRGDAGAYEQYF.

The chain recombines TRBV10-3 with TRBJ2-2; no reliable D call. The CDR3 length is 14 residues. Germline V gene lookup returns CDR1 ENHRY and CDR2 SYGVKD. V was shortened by 3 bases and J by 1 base, with 6 bases between the two germline ends. CDR3 sequence reads: CAISERVNTGELFF. DNA for the CDR3: TGTGCCATCAGTGAAAGGGTGAACACCGGGGAGCTGTTTTTT.

The genes are TRBV24-1 and TRBJ2-1, with 8 bases that match TRBD2. Losses at the gene ends were 8 bases for V and 4 bases for J; bases not matched to a gene: 9. Germline values: CDR1 KGHDR, CDR2 SFDVKD. CDR3 size: 15 residues. The chain's CDR3 is CATKKVSGGYNEQFF. CDR3 bases: TGTGCCACCAAGAAAGTAAGCGGGGGTTACAATGAGCAGTTCTTC.

The V call is TRBV29-1, the J call TRBJ2-1; 9 nucleotides match TRBD2. Germline V CDR1 and CDR2: SQVTM, ANQGSEA. J was trimmed by 5 bases and V by 6 bases; bases with no gene match: 8. The CDR3 is 14 amino acids. The CDR3 DNA follows: TGCAGCGTGCGGGGGGGGGCCCTCGACAATGAGCAGTTCTTC. Translated: CSVRGGALDNEQFF.

The rearrangement uses TRBV10-2 and TRBJ1-1; 9 nucleotides align to TRBD1. The CDR3 covers 15 residues. Per germline, CDR1 WSHSY and CDR2 SAAADI. V shed 6 bases, J shed 0 bases, and the junction held 5 bases outside the gene matches. DNA for the CDR3: TGCGCCAGCAGGAAAGACAGGGGGATGAACACTGAAGCTTTCTTT. Its protein product is CASRKDRGMNTEAFF.

The chain recombines TRBV6-6 with TRBJ2-5, with 8 positions matching TRBD1. From germline, CDR1 is MNHNY and CDR2 SVGAGI (reference sequence). Losses at the gene ends were 9 bases for V and 5 bases for J; bases not matched to a gene: 8. There are 13 residues in the CDR3. CDR3 sequence: CASTQGALETQYF. As DNA, the CDR3 is TGTGCCAGTACCCAGGGGGCGCTTGAGACCCAGTACTTC.

The V call is TRBV6-2 or TRBV6-3, the J call TRBJ1-4, with D tentatively TRBD1 (6 bases). The CDR3 totals 16 residues. Germline V gene data show CDR1 as MNHEY and CDR2 as SVGEGT. V lost 7 bases to trimming and J lost 6 bases, with 21 bases between them. CDR3 bases: TGTGCCAGCATAAACGCGAAGGCGGGGGCGCATGAAAAACTGTTTTTT. This gives the protein CASINAKAGAHEKLFF.

This clonotype was counted only a few times. V and J are TRBV7-2 and TRBJ1-1, with 7 positions matching TRBD1. Per germline, CDR1 SGHTA and CDR2 FQGNSA. The ends lost 4 bases at V and 1 base at J; junction bases unmatched: 6. The CDR3 consists of 15 residues. The DNA of the CDR3 is TGTGCCAGCAGCTATATAGGGGGCGCGAACACTGAAGCTTTCTTT. This sequence encodes CASSYIGGANTEAFF.

This rearrangement joins TRBV4-1 to TRBJ2-5, with D unclear. CDR1 is MGHRA, CDR2 YSYEKL, per germline. V lost 1 base, J lost 1 base, and 10 bases lay in between. The CDR3 has 15 residues. The CDR3 loop reads CASSQGWAAQETQYF. CDR3 sequence (DNA): TGCGCCAGCAGCCAAGGCTGGGCAGCCCAAGAGACCCAGTACTTC.

V usage is TRBV30 and J usage is TRBJ2-3; 8 bases agree with TRBD2. The V gene's germline CDR1 is GTSNPN and CDR2 SVGIG (reference sequence). Trimming cost V 3 bases and J 8 bases; bases outside gene matches: 4. The CDR3 totals 12 residues. The CDR3 is CAWSGGAGTQYF. The CDR3 DNA sequence: TGTGCCTGGAGCGGGGGGGCTGGTACGCAGTATTTT.

This clonotype turned up a few times. The chain links TRBV6-5 to TRBJ2-5, with 10 bases aligning to TRBD2. The germline gives CDR1 MNHEY, CDR2 SVGAGI. V shed 3 bases and J 4 bases; nucleotides not matched to a gene: 5. The CDR3 runs 15 residues. DNA for the CDR3: TGTGCCAGCAGTTATCGAGCGGGGGGGCGAGAGACCCAGTACTTC. Translation: CASSYRAGGRETQYF.

The chain combines TRBV7-6 with TRBJ2-3; 8 nucleotides match TRBD1. The CDR3 has 15 residues. V trimming: 5 bases; J trimming: 3 bases; junction bases outside the gene matches: 7. CDR1 and CDR2 from the germline V gene are SGHVS and FNYEAQ. CDR3 residues: CASSTTDRATDTQYF. Written as DNA, the CDR3 is TGTGCCAGCAGCACTACGGACAGGGCGACAGATACGCAGTATTTT.

This chain joins TRBV12-3 or TRBV12-4 and TRBJ1-4; no firm D call. V lost 3 bases and J lost 0, with 14 bases in between. The CDR3 contains 17 residues. CDR3 coding DNA: TGTGCCAGCAGTTTCTCGCCAGGATTAGCAACTAATGAAAAACTGTTTTTT. Translated, it gives CASSFSPGLATNEKLFF.

The table lists this clonotype with many counts. The V and J genes are TRBV3-1 and TRBJ2-3; D is ambiguous. CDR1 and CDR2 from the germline V gene are LGHDT and YNNKEL (reference sequence). The CDR3 totals 16 residues. V lost 4 bases and J lost 0, with 14 bases in between. The CDR3 loop is CASSPTWTVSTDTQYF. The CDR3, as DNA: TGTGCCAGCAGCCCTACCTGGACGGTGAGCACAGATACGCAGTATTTT.

This clonotype was found a few times. CDR3 DNA: TGCGCCAGCAGCTCGGCTGACCTTCATGGCTACACCTTC. As protein: CASSSADLHGYTF. The rearrangement links TRBV5-1 to TRBJ1-2; D ambiguous. Germline-derived CDR1 and CDR2 are SGHRS and YFSETQ. V gave up 3 bases and J gave up 6 bases, with 12 bases separating them. The CDR3 sequence is 13 residues long.

The chain has TRBV18 and TRBJ2-1, with 14 bases fitting TRBD2. Germline V gene sequence: CDR1 KGHSH, CDR2 LQKENI. This CDR3 region has 17 residues. With V trimmed by 2 bases and J by 6 bases, 6 bases remained unmatched. The CDR3 loop reads CASSPGLAGGPGNEQFF. DNA of the CDR3: TGTGCCAGCTCACCAGGACTAGCGGGGGGTCCTGGCAATGAGCAGTTCTTC.

This clonotype was recorded a few times. The chain carries TRBV29-1 and TRBJ2-2; 12 nucleotides align to TRBD2. The CDR3 contains 16 residues. V dropped 6 bases and J dropped 8; count of bases not matched to a gene: 13. Germline CDR1 is SQVTM and CDR2 is ANQGSEA. The CDR3 reads CSVSLLAGGPLGELFF. CDR3 nucleotide sequence: TGCAGCGTCTCCCTTCTAGCGGGGGGGCCGCTAGGGGAGCTGTTTTTT.

This clonotype came up many times. The rearrangement uses TRBV5-1 and TRBJ1-1; 8 bases agree with TRBD1. The CDR3 loop spans 13 amino acids. Germline CDR1 is SGHRS and CDR2 is YFSETQ. The J segment lost 3 bases and the V segment lost 4 bases, leaving 2 bases of the junction unmatched. CDR3 region: CASSRTGYTEAFF. The CDR3 DNA follows: TGCGCCAGCAGCCGGACAGGGTACACTGAAGCTTTCTTT.